This T cell receptor beta chain appears in the sequencing data of a study of blood T cell repertoires in COVID-19. The overall study: COVID-19 samples, acute and convalescent, were from the United States, Italy and Spain. Nucleic acid was either cDNA or gDNA, and it came from T cells, B-cell-depleted T cells, or PBMCs.

Germline V lookup: CDR1 SGHVS, CDR2 FQNEAQ. V was pared by 2 bases and J by 6 bases, with 16 bases between. CDR3 size: 15 residues. In the source study's methods: Nucleated cell counts were estimated from reference gene primer amplification. The protocol was immunoSEQ multiplex PCR, while the TCRdb copy is restricted to in-frame clones and leaves out a portion. V and J calls and clone size are copied from that table; D and trimming were computed from the DNA. This sample carries about 94,000 clones, about four fifths of them seen once, and the ten largest clones take over 15%. The chain recombines TRBV7-8 with TRBJ2-5; the D gene is possibly TRBD2 (5 bases). Source material: peripheral blood. This clonotype originated in a human donor in a cohort sampled during active COVID-19. Here the CDR3 reads CASSLTNSPGKTQYF. The CDR3 DNA follows: TGTGCCAGCAGCTTAACAAACTCCCCGGGGAAGACCCAGTACTTC.